This passage covers 10 T cell receptor beta chains from one sample sequenced in a study of OX40 agonist ivuxolimab in advanced cancers. TCRdb keeps only in-frame clones here, not all; method: immunoSEQ multiplex PCR. Altogether around 20,000 clones are present, 65% to 80% being singletons, with the ten largest covering approximately 15%. The starting material was CD4+ or CD8+ T cells sorted from blood, obtained in a trial of the OX40 agonist ivuxolimab. The receptors were sampled from an adult with an advanced solid tumor such as melanoma, head and neck, liver or kidney cancer.

The chain couples TRBV6-4 to TRBJ2-1, with TRBD1 identical over 7 bases. Per the germline V gene, CDR1 is MRHNA and CDR2 is SNTAGT. With V trimmed by 5 bases and J by 0 bases, 16 bases remained unmatched. This CDR3 comprises 19 residues. The chain's CDR3 is CASSSLGQGVLPSYNEQFF. CDR3 sequence (DNA): TGTGCCAGCAGTTCCCTGGGTCAGGGGGTTCTCCCCTCCTACAATGAGCAGTTCTTC.

This clone has just a few counts. Other nucleotide sequences from this sample produce the same CDR3. The chain employs TRBV27 and TRBJ1-1; no reliable D call. Germline CDR1 is MNHEY and CDR2 is SMNVEV (reference sequence). V dropped 0 bases and J dropped 1 base, with 6 bases sitting between them. The CDR3 runs to 14 residues. The CDR3 bases are TGTGCCAGCAGTTTATCGTTCCAGAACACTGAAGCTTTCTTT. Protein: CASSLSFQNTEAFF.

The rearrangement joins TRBV9 to TRBJ2-2, with D perhaps assigned TRBD1 or TRBD2 (5 bases each). Germline assignment: CDR1 SGDLS and CDR2 YYNGEE. V was cut by 2 bases and J by 7 bases, with 9 bases left in between. This CDR3 comprises 13 residues. The CDR3 DNA reads as TGTGCCAGCAGCGTCAGGGAGATCGGGGAGCTGTTTTTT. Translated: CASSVREIGELFF.

V gene TRBV19 combines with J gene TRBJ2-1, with D possibly being TRBD2 (6 bases). V gave up 4 bases and J gave up 0 bases, with 19 bases separating them. Germline CDR1 is LNHDA and CDR2 is SQIVND (reference sequence). The CDR3 is made up of 18 amino acids. The CDR3 nucleotides read TGTGCCAGTAGTAGATGGGGTAGCGGCGTTAGCTCCTACAATGAGCAGTTCTTC. Its protein product is CASSRWGSGVSSYNEQFF.

This chain's CDR3 is CASSLVSDTQYF. The CDR3 DNA reads TGTGCCAGCAGCTTGGTATCAGATACGCAGTATTTT. The V and J genes are TRBV5-6 and TRBJ2-3, with D unresolved. V was clipped by 0 bases and J by 4 bases, with 3 bases between them. The CDR3 is made up of 12 amino acids. Germline V gene lookup returns CDR1 SGHDT and CDR2 YYEEEE.

Regarding this clone: Germline and junction disagree at one end, which may indicate a read error. The chain uses TRBV10-2 and TRBJ2-7; TRBD2 matches at 11 bases. The germline V gene encodes CDR1 WSHSY and CDR2 SAAADI. The CDR3 extends over 16 amino acids. CDR3: CASSEGPEGLAAFRNF. The CDR3 DNA is TGCGCCAGCTCCGAGGGGCCGGAGGGACTAGCGGCCTTCCGAAACTTC.

On this clone: Within the sample, other DNA sequences also encode this same CDR3. The chain links TRBV9 to TRBJ2-7, with 10 bases that match TRBD1. From germline, CDR1 is SGDLS and CDR2 YYNGEE. J lost 6 bases, V lost 3 bases, and 9 bases had no gene match. CDR3 length: 15 residues. The CDR3 DNA reads TGTGCCAGCAGCGCACACGGGACAGGGGCGAGCGAGCAGTACTTC. Its translation: CASSAHGTGASEQYF.

The chain combines TRBV27 with TRBJ2-1; 8 bases line up with TRBD2. The CDR3 is made up of 13 amino acids. The germline V gene encodes CDR1 MNHEY and CDR2 SMNVEV (reference sequence). Trimming at V came to 6 bases and at J to 4 bases, leaving 2 bases not matched to a gene. CDR3 DNA: TGTGCCAGCAGGCGCGGGGGGTACAATGAGCAGTTCTTC. Protein sequence: CASRRGGYNEQFF.

This clone is categorized as medium-sized (0.01 to 0.1%). The chain carries TRBV27 and TRBJ2-7; 8 positions agree with TRBD2. J gave up 2 bases and V 4 bases, and 7 bases lay outside the gene matches. Per germline, CDR1 MNHEY and CDR2 SMNVEV (reference sequence). The CDR3 totals 15 residues. The CDR3 nucleotides read TGTGCCAGCAGTTCTATCCCGGGACTAGCCTACGAGCAGTACTTC. This translates into CASSSIPGLAYEQYF.

This clone appeared a few times. This chain uses TRBV27 with TRBJ2-1; D gene ambiguous. The V and J ends lost 5 bases and 2 bases respectively, with 10 bases between them. CDR1 is MNHEY and CDR2 is SMNVEV in the germline V gene (reference sequence). This CDR3 comprises 14 residues. As DNA, the CDR3 is TGTGCCAGCAGTCCAATTAACCCCTACAATGAGCAGTTCTTC. This gives the protein CASSPINPYNEQFF.